This TCR beta chain was recorded in a study of blood T cell repertoires in COVID-19. Authors' methods: Nucleated cell counts were estimated from reference gene primer amplification. This table comes from immunoSEQ multiplex PCR, and its TCRdb copy is limited to in-frame clones, with some not included. V, J and clone size are those of that table, while D and trimming were read from the DNA. The sample has fewer than 200,000 clones, roughly 80% seen once. Cohorts were determined from participant-reported clinical history. Each recovered donor of Cohort 3 presented with two negative PCRs, clearance, or symptom resolution. The CDR3 totals 15 residues. J gave up 8 bases and V 0 bases, and 9 bases lay outside the gene matches. Germline CDR1 and CDR2: MNHEY and SVGAGI.

This TCR came from a woman aged 45-59 years who had recovered from COVID-19. Sequenced input: PBMCs or T cells enriched from blood (not recorded which). The V call is TRBV6-5, the J call TRBJ2-5; 7 bases map to TRBD1. As DNA, the CDR3 is TGTGCCAGCAGTTACTCGGGCAGGGGGTCTGGAACCCAGTACTTC. Its protein is CASSYSGRGSGTQYF.